This T cell receptor (beta chain) appears in the sequencing data of a study of cytomegalovirus exposure and HLA in healthy donors. Study overall: Earlier findings included roughly 120 million unique TCR beta sequences obtained from 180 million or so T cells. Drawn from HLA-typed donors, about 85 million unique TCRs were held in an early data release. The study, taken as a whole, reports: Among the CMV-associated chains, a few were confirmed in vitro as specific for CMV antigens. Presence/absence analyses treated sequencing depth as roughly uniform across donors.

This clone occurred once. Its antigen is currently unknown. The CDR3 covers 12 residues. Germline V lookup: CDR1 GTSNPN, CDR2 SVGIG (reference sequence). Trimming took off 7 bases at V and 1 base at J, with 10 bases between the two ends. PCR amplification relied on 60 Vbeta primers (plus 13 Jbeta primers). Using immunoSEQ multiplex PCR, the repertoire was profiled, and TCRdb retains in-frame clones only, with some absent. The sample consists of 150,000 to 200,000 clones, 77% of them appearing once. The material sequenced was PBMCs. The rearrangement uses TRBV30 and TRBJ1-1; D perhaps matches TRBD1 (6 bases). The sequence derives from a woman in her forties in good health and CMV-seropositive. CDR3 sequence (DNA): TGTGCCTTAAGACAGGAGAACACTGAAGCTTTCTTT. It codes for CALRQENTEAFF.